These 23 T cell receptor beta chains share one sample of origin, sequenced in a study of T cell responses to AZD1222 COVID-19 vaccine. Profiled with immunoSEQ multiplex PCR; TCRdb holds only in-frame clones, not every one. There are more than 110,000 clones in the sample; about 91% occur only once, and roughly 3% lies in the top ten. This specimen was peripheral blood, taken on day 0 of AZD1222 vaccination. All receptors derive from an adult in good health.

This clone was counted a few times. This chain uses TRBV6-2 or TRBV6-3 with TRBJ1-2; tentatively, D is TRBD1 (6 bases). Germline V gives CDR1 MNHEY, CDR2 SVGEGT. This CDR3 is 14 amino acids long. The V gene lost 5 bases and the J gene lost 3 bases, with 13 bases spanning the gap. CDR3 sequence (DNA): TGTGCCAGCAGTCCCTTGACAGGCCACTATGGCTACACCTTC. Amino acids: CASSPLTGHYGYTF.

The chain combines TRBV24-1 with TRBJ1-1, with D unresolved. Trimming removed 4 bases at V and 2 bases at J, with 10 bases between. Germline CDR1 and CDR2: KGHDR and SFDVKD. The CDR3 has 14 residues. The CDR3 spells CATSDSARNTEAFF. The CDR3 DNA sequence: TGTGCCACCAGTGACTCCGCCAGAAACACTGAAGCTTTCTTT.

This chain uses TRBV9 with TRBJ2-1; 7 positions match TRBD2. In germline, CDR1 is SGDLS, CDR2 YYNGEE. The CDR3 length is 14 residues. Germline trimming cut 0 bases from V and 7 bases from J; bases unmatched to any gene: 4. CDR3 amino acids: CASSVADSGNEQFF. The CDR3 DNA reads as TGTGCCAGCAGCGTAGCGGATAGCGGGAATGAGCAGTTCTTC.

The J gene is TRBJ2-3, the V gene TRBV6-5, with D unresolved. The V gene's germline CDR1 is MNHEY and CDR2 SVGAGI. This CDR3 comprises 13 residues. Written as DNA, the CDR3 is TGTGCAACGGGTTCTGCCTTGGGAGATACGCAGTATTTT. Translated, it gives CATGSALGDTQYF.

The CDR3 DNA is TGTGCCAGCAGTTTTGGGGGTGAAGCTTTCTTT. Protein product: CASSFGGEAFF. V is TRBV27 and J is TRBJ1-1; weak D call: TRBD1 (5 bases). Between the trimmed V and J ends, which lost 3 bases and 7 bases, there was a span of 6 bases. The CDR3 spans 11 residues. From germline, CDR1 is MNHEY and CDR2 SMNVEV (reference sequence).

The chain couples TRBV9 to TRBJ2-1; no clear D. The CDR3 length is 17 residues. V was shortened by 4 bases and J by 0 bases, with 17 bases between the two germline ends. Germline assignment: CDR1 SGDLS and CDR2 YYNGEE. This CDR3 reads CASSIRPTRSSYNEQFF. The CDR3 nucleotides are TGTGCCAGCAGCATCAGACCGACACGAAGCTCCTACAATGAGCAGTTCTTC.

The chain employs TRBV6-6 and TRBJ1-2, with a tentative D call TRBD1 (6 bases). Trimming cost V 0 bases and J 2 bases, with 7 bases left between them. The CDR3 totals 14 residues. The germline CDR1 and CDR2 sequences are MNHNY and SVGAGI (reference sequence). The CDR3 region has the DNA TGTGCCAGCAGTTACTCCAGGGGCAACTATGGCTACACCTTC. Its protein product is CASSYSRGNYGYTF.

The CDR3 here is CASSGGQIEAFF. The DNA of the CDR3 is TGTGCCAGCAGCGGTGGTCAGATTGAAGCTTTCTTT. The chain employs TRBV5-5 and TRBJ1-1, with D unclear. This CDR3 has 12 residues. V was trimmed by 4 bases and J by 7 bases, leaving 11 bases between them. Germline assignment: CDR1 SGHKS and CDR2 YYEKEE (reference sequence).

The chain has TRBV5-4 and TRBJ1-3, with D maybe TRBD1 (5 bases). CDR3 size: 16 residues. Germline V CDR1 and CDR2: SGHNT, YYREEE (reference sequence). V was shortened by 5 bases and J by 0 bases, with 15 bases between the two germline ends. This CDR3 is CASSYPGRDSGNTIYF. DNA of the CDR3: TGTGCCAGCAGTTACCCGGGACGGGACTCTGGAAACACCATATATTTT.

This chain links TRBV18 with TRBJ1-2; D is perhaps TRBD1 (5 bases). Between the trimmed V and J ends, which lost 3 bases and 6 bases, there was a span of 17 bases. Germline lookup yields CDR1 KGHSH and CDR2 LQKENI. There are 15 residues in the CDR3. For the CDR3, the DNA is TGTGCCAGCTCACCGACCTTCCGGGGCTCCGATGGCTACACCTTC. As protein: CASSPTFRGSDGYTF.

This clone was counted a single time. The rearrangement links TRBV1 to TRBJ2-5; the table gives TRBD2 as D, unverified against the DNA. TRBV1 is labeled a pseudogene. The CDR3 extends over 19 amino acids. CDR3 sequence reads: CTSSRRGLAGDTSSGAQYF. In nucleotides, the CDR3 is TGCACCAGCAGCCGCCGGGGACTAGCGGGAGACACCAGCTCCGGGGCCCAGTACTTC.

The chain recombines TRBV7-9 with TRBJ2-1, with 14 nucleotides matching TRBD2. The ends lost 4 bases at V and 9 bases at J; junction bases unmatched: 8. The germline gives CDR1 SEHNR, CDR2 FQNEAQ (reference sequence). The CDR3 runs to 16 residues. In DNA, the CDR3 is TGTGCCAGCAGCTCCCCTGGGACTAGCGGGAGTTTTGAGCAGTTCTTC. The encoded protein is CASSSPGTSGSFEQFF.

The rearrangement links TRBV9 to TRBJ2-1; 9 bases agree with TRBD1. The CDR3 has 16 amino acids. The germline V gene encodes CDR1 SGDLS and CDR2 YYNGEE. V was pared by 4 bases and J by 10 bases, with 15 bases of the junction left unmatched. The DNA of the CDR3 is TGTGCCAGCAGCTCAGACGGGACAGGGTTTTCCCTAGAGCAGTTCTTC. Translated: CASSSDGTGFSLEQFF.

This clone was detected only a few times. The rearrangement joins TRBV7-9 to TRBJ2-2; the match to TRBD2 covers 8 bases. V trimming: 5 bases; J trimming: 5 bases; junction bases outside the gene matches: 13. CDR3 length: 17 amino acids. Per germline, CDR1 SEHNR and CDR2 FQNEAQ (reference sequence). In nucleotides, the CDR3 is TGTGCCAGCAGCCTCTCCCGGGCGGGAGGTGGGACCGGGGAGCTGTTTTTT. It encodes CASSLSRAGGGTGELFF.

The V call is TRBV4-1, the J call TRBJ2-7; the D gene is possibly TRBD2 (6 bases). V dropped 1 base and J dropped 1 base, with 11 bases sitting between them. The CDR3 runs 15 residues. Germline lookup yields CDR1 MGHRA and CDR2 YSYEKL. The CDR3 sequence is CASSQALALSYEQYF. The CDR3 coding sequence is TGCGCCAGCAGCCAAGCGCTAGCGCTGTCCTACGAGCAGTACTTC.

This rearrangement joins TRBV18 to TRBJ2-7; D gene unclear. Trimming removed 3 bases from V and 6 bases from J, with 9 bases in between. The CDR3 contains 12 residues. Germline assignment: CDR1 KGHSH and CDR2 LQKENI. The CDR3 DNA follows: TGTGCCAGCTCACCTGTCCGCTTCGAGCAGTACTTC. Its translation: CASSPVRFEQYF.

V usage is TRBV19 and J usage is TRBJ1-2, with D maybe TRBD1 (5 bases). The CDR3 runs to 16 residues. Germline lookup yields CDR1 LNHDA and CDR2 SQIVND (reference sequence). The V end was cut by 7 bases, the J end by 2 bases, with 20 bases between. The chain's CDR3 is CASKSLQRQPNYGYTF. CDR3 DNA sequence: TGTGCCAGTAAGTCTCTCCAAAGACAGCCAAACTATGGCTACACCTTC.

This chain uses TRBV30 with TRBJ2-3, with a tentative D call TRBD2 (5 bases). Germline V gene data show CDR1 as GTSNPN and CDR2 as SVGIG (reference sequence). The CDR3 runs 14 residues. Between the trimmed V and J ends, which lost 2 bases and 3 bases, there was a span of 12 bases. The CDR3 here is CAWSPGPGTDTQYF. The CDR3 bases are TGTGCCTGGAGTCCCGGCCCGGGGACAGATACGCAGTATTTT.

This rearrangement joins TRBV6-2 or TRBV6-3 to TRBJ2-7; D is unresolved. This CDR3 has 14 residues. CDR1 and CDR2 (germline): MNHEY, SVGEGT. V lost 5 bases, J lost 4 bases, and 15 bases lay in between. CDR3 sequence reads: CASSPDGGGYEQYF. CDR3 coding DNA: TGTGCCAGCAGTCCGGACGGTGGTGGATACGAGCAGTACTTC.

This clone was observed a single time. This sequence joins TRBV6-1 and TRBJ2-5; TRBD2 agrees at 10 bases. Trimming took 1 base from V and 5 from J; bases not matched to a gene: 7. This CDR3 is built from 16 residues. Germline V lookup: CDR1 MNHNS, CDR2 SASEGT. CDR3 sequence (DNA): TGTGCCAGCAGTGAAGGCGGAGCGGGAGGGGGGGAGACCCAGTACTTC. As protein: CASSEGGAGGGETQYF.

Here the CDR3 reads CAWIGQGVTEAFF. CDR3 sequence (DNA): TGTGCCTGGATCGGACAGGGAGTAACTGAAGCTTTCTTT. This chain connects TRBV30 to TRBJ1-1; 8 nucleotides match TRBD1. Germline V gene lookup returns CDR1 GTSNPN and CDR2 SVGIG (reference sequence). The CDR3 is 13 residues long. Unmatched junction bases numbered 6, after V lost 4 bases and J lost 5 bases.

V usage is TRBV20-1 and J usage is TRBJ2-7; perhaps TRBD2 as D (5 bases). The CDR3 length is 13 residues. CDR1 and CDR2 from the germline V gene are DFQATT and SNEGSKA (reference sequence). The V and J ends lost 3 bases and 2 bases respectively, with 11 bases between them. CDR3 sequence reads: CSASETGTYEQYF. The CDR3 DNA sequence: TGCAGTGCTAGTGAGACGGGGACCTACGAGCAGTACTTC.

This rearrangement joins TRBV7-2 to TRBJ1-1; unclear D gene. Trimming left V 5 bases short and J 8 bases short, with 15 bases between. From germline, CDR1 is SGHTA and CDR2 FQGNSA. The CDR3 has 13 amino acids. CDR3 sequence reads: CASSVSQEVEAFF. For the CDR3, the DNA is TGTGCCAGCAGCGTAAGTCAGGAGGTGGAAGCTTTCTTT.